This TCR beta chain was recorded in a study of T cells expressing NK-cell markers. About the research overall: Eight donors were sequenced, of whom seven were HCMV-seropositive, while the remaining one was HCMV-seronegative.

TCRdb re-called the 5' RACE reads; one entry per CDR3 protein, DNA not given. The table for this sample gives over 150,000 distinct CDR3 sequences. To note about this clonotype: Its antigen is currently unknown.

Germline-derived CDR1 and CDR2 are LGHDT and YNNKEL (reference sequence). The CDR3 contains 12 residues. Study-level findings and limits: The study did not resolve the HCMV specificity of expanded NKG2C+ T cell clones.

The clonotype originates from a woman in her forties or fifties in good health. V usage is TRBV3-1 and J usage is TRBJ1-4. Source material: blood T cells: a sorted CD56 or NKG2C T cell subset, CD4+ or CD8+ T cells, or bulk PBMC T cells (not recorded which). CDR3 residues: CASSNGLGQLFF.